This T cell receptor beta chain was captured in a study of control samples from healthy donors and cancer patients. The CDR3 contains 15 residues. Germline loops: CDR1 SGHTA, CDR2 FQGTGA. J was trimmed by 4 bases and V by 3 bases; bases with no gene match: 9. Assay: immunoSEQ multiplex PCR; the TCRdb copy retains only in-frame clones and omits some. The sample gives about 52,000 clones, 95% of which show up once; approximately 2.4% is in the top ten. This TCR was sampled from a man under 40 in good health. The chain employs TRBV7-3 and TRBJ2-7; 7 positions match TRBD2. Material: blood. CDR3 DNA: TGTGCCAGCAGCTTGACCCGACTAGCTTATTACGAGCAGTACTTC. Amino acids: CASSLTRLAYYEQYF.